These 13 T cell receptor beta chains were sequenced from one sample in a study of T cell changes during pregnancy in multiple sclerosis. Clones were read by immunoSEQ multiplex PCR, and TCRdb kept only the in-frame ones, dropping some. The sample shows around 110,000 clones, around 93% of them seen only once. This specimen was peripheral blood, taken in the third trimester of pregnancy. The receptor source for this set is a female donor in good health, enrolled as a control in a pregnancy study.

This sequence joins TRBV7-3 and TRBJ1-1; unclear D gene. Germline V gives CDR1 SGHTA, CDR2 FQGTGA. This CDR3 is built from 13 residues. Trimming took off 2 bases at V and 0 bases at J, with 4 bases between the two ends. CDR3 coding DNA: TGTGCCAGCAGCTTACAGGTGAACACTGAAGCTTTCTTT. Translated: CASSLQVNTEAFF.

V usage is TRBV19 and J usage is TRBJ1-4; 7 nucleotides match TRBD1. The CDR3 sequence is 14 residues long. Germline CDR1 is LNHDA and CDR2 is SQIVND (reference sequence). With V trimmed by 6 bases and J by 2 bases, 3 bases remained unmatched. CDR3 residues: CASREGQTNEKLFF. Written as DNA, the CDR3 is TGTGCCAGTAGAGAGGGACAGACTAATGAAAAACTGTTTTTT.

The CDR3 DNA sequence: TGTGCCAGTAGTACCAGTATAGCCTTGGAAGGCTACACCTTC. Its protein product is CASSTSIALEGYTF. The V gene is TRBV19, the J gene TRBJ1-2; no clear D. With 4 bases removed from V and 8 bases from J, the gap between germline ends came to 17 bases. The CDR3 consists of 14 residues. CDR1 LNHDA and CDR2 SQIVND come from the germline V gene (reference sequence).

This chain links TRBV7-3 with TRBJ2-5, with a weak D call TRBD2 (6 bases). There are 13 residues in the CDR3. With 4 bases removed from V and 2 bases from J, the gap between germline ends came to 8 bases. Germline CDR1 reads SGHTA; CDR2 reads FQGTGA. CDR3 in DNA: TGTGCCAGCAGCTCGACTAGACAAGAGACCCAGTACTTC. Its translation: CASSSTRQETQYF.

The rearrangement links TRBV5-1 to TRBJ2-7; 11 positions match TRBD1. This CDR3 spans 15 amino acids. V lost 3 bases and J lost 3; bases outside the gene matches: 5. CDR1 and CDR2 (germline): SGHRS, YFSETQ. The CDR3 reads CASSSSGTGGYEQYF. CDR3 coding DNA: TGCGCCAGCAGCTCCTCCGGGACAGGGGGCTACGAGCAGTACTTC. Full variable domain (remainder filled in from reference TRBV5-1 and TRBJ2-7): KAGVTQTPRYLIKTRGQQVTLSCSPISGHRSVSWYQQTPGQGLQFLFEYFSETQRNKGNFPGRFSGRQFSNSRSEMNVSTLELGDSALYLCASSSSGTGGYEQYFGPGTRLTVT.

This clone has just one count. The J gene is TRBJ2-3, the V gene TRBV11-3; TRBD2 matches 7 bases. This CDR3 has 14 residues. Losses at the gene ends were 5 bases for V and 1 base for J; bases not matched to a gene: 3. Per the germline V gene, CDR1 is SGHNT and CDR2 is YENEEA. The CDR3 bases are TGTGCCAGCAGCCCGGGGGGACGCACAGATACGCAGTATTTT. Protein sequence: CASSPGGRTDTQYF.

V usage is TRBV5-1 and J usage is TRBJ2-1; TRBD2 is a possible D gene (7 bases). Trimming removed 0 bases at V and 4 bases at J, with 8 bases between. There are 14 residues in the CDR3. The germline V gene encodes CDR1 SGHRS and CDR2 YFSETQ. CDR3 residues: CASSLEGGYNEQFF. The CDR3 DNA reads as TGCGCCAGCAGCTTGGAGGGGGGGTACAATGAGCAGTTCTTC. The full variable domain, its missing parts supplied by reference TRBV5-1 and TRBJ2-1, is KAGVTQTPRYLIKTRGQQVTLSCSPISGHRSVSWYQQTPGQGLQFLFEYFSETQRNKGNFPGRFSGRQFSNSRSEMNVSTLELGDSALYLCASSLEGGYNEQFFGPGTRLTVL.

The CDR3 is CASSEVQFGSNQPQHF. CDR3 bases: TGTGCCAGCAGTGAGGTGCAGTTTGGTAGCAATCAGCCCCAGCATTTT. The rearrangement uses TRBV25-1 and TRBJ1-5; no clear D gene. Trimming cost V 3 bases and J 0 bases, with 12 bases left between them. The CDR3 contains 16 residues. Germline lookup yields CDR1 MGHDK and CDR2 SYGVNS.

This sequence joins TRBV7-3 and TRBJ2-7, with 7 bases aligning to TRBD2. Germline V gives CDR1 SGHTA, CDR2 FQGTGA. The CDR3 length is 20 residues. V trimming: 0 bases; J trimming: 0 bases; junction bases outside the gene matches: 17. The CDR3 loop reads CASSLTFRIGWDYPSYEQYF. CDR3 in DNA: TGTGCCAGCAGCTTAACGTTCCGTATCGGGTGGGACTACCCCTCCTACGAGCAGTACTTC.

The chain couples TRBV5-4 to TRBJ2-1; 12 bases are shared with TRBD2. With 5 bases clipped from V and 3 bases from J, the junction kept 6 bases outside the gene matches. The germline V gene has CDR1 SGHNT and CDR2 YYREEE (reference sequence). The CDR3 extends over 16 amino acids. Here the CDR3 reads CASSVPLAGGYNEQFF. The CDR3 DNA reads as TGTGCCAGCAGTGTGCCACTAGCGGGGGGCTACAATGAGCAGTTCTTC.

The CDR3 is CASSSGGDSTDTQYF. The CDR3 nucleotides are TGTGCCAGCAGTTCTGGGGGGGATTCCACAGATACGCAGTATTTT. The genes are TRBV9 and TRBJ2-3; 7 nucleotides line up with TRBD2. Trimming at V came to 5 bases and at J to 2 bases, leaving 8 bases not matched to a gene. The CDR3 totals 15 residues. The germline CDR1 and CDR2 sequences are SGDLS and YYNGEE.

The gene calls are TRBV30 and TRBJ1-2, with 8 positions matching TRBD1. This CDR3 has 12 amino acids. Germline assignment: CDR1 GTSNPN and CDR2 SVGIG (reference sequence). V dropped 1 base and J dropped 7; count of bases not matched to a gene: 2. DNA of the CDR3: TGTGCCTGGAGTGCAGGGGGCAGTGGCTACACCTTC. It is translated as CAWSAGGSGYTF. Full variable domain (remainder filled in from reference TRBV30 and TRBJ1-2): SQTIHQWPATLVQPVGSPLSLECTVEGTSNPNLYWYRQAAGRGLQLLFYSVGIGQISSEVPQNLSASRPQDRQFILSSKKLLLSDSGFYLCAWSAGGSGYTFGSGTRLTVV.

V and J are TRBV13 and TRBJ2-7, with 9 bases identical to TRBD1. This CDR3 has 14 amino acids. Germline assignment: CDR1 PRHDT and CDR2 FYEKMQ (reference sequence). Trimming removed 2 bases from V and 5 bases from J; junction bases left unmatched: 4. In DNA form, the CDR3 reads TGTGCCAGCAGCTTATTACAGGGGGCTGACGAGCAGTACTTC. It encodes CASSLLQGADEQYF.